Described below is a single TCR beta chain sequence and its context. This sample was included in a study of resident and recirculating memory T cells in vitiligo. Stable vitiligo meant no lesion change over the previous 6 months. The ends lost 4 bases at V and 12 bases at J; junction bases unmatched: 13. The CDR3 covers 13 residues. Germline assignment: CDR1 SGHNT and CDR2 YYREEE (reference sequence). Produced via immunoSEQ multiplex PCR; TCRdb's table is partial and in-frame only. The sample contains around 70,000 clones, roughly 90% of which appear only once. What was sequenced was blood. The TCR comes from a male donor with vitiligo. This chain uses TRBV5-4 with TRBJ2-7; TRBD2 agrees at 7 bases. As DNA, the CDR3 is TGTGCCAGCAGCCAGTCGGGAGCGGGGATCCGGTACTTC. Protein: CASSQSGAGIRYF.